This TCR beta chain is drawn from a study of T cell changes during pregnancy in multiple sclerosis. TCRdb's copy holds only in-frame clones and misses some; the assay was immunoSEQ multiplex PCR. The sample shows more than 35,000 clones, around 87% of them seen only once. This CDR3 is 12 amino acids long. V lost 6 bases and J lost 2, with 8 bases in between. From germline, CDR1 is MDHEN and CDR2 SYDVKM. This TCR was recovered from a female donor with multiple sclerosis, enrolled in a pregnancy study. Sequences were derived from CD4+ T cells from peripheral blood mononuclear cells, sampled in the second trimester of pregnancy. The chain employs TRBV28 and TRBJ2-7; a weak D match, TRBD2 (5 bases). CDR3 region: CASRGVPYEQYF. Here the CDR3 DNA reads TGTGCCAGCAGGGGAGTCCCCTACGAGCAGTACTTC.